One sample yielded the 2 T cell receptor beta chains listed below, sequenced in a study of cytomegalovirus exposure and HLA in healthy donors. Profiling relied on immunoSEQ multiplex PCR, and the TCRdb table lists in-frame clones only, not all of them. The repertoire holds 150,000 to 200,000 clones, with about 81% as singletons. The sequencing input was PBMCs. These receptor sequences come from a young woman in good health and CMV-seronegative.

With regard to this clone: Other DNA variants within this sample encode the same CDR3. Written as DNA, the CDR3 is TGCGCCAGCAGGACAAACCAAGAGACCCAGTACTTC. Amino acids: CASRTNQETQYF. V gene TRBV5-1 combines with J gene TRBJ2-5; D unresolved. CDR1 is SGHRS and CDR2 is YFSETQ in the germline V gene. The CDR3 covers 12 residues. V was clipped by 5 bases and J by 0 bases, with 5 bases between them.

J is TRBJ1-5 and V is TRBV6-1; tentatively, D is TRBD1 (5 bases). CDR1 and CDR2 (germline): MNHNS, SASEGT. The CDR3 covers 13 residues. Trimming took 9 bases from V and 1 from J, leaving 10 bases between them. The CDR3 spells CASRWTSNQPQHF. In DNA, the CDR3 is TGTGCCAGTCGCTGGACAAGCAATCAGCCCCAGCATTTT.